Only a few counts were recorded for the clone carrying this T cell receptor (beta chain). What it binds is not known. This record belongs to a study of cytomegalovirus exposure and HLA in healthy donors. Germline V gene lookup returns CDR1 KGHSH and CDR2 LQKENI. The CDR3 runs 16 residues. The J segment lost 0 bases and the V segment lost 3 bases, leaving 8 bases of the junction unmatched. The study ran its PCR with 60 Vbeta and 13 Jbeta primers. Assay: immunoSEQ multiplex PCR; the TCRdb copy retains only in-frame clones and omits some. The table has about 90,000 clones, roughly 70% seen once. The study's findings and limits: It was reported that the classifier diagnosed cytomegalovirus status with high specificity and sensitivity in both the original and validation cohorts. Later work found most CMV-associated TCR beta chains apparently HLA-restricted. Follow-up analysis later connected one missense variant in DCLRE1C with trimming of TCR beta V- and J-genes.

Healthy donors of bone marrow made up the group. Sequenced sample: PBMCs. The sequence came from a woman aged 18-35 years in good health and CMV-seropositive. V gene TRBV18 combines with J gene TRBJ2-7; 7 nucleotides align to TRBD1. DNA for the CDR3: TGTGCCAGCTCACCCCTCGGGACAGTGACCTCCTACGAGCAGTACTTC. The encoded protein is CASSPLGTVTSYEQYF.